The 16 T cell receptor beta chains presented below share a single source sample, sequenced in a study of shared clonotypes between healthy human individuals. Some clones are missing from TCRdb's copy, which holds only in-frame ones; the method was immunoSEQ multiplex PCR. The sample lists roughly 300,000 clones, around 86% occurring once. The sequenced sample consisted of memory CD8+ T cells sorted from blood. Specified subset: CD45RO+ cells pooled with CCR7-negative TemRA cells. The receptor set was obtained from a young man in good health.

This clone came up once. The genes are TRBV13 and TRBJ2-1; a weak D match, TRBD1 (5 bases). The CDR3 sequence is 13 residues long. The ends were cut back, 4 bases at V and 3 bases at J, with 7 bases in the middle. Germline V gives CDR1 PRHDT, CDR2 FYEKMQ (reference sequence). The CDR3, as DNA: TGTGCCAGCAGCTCCGACAGCTACAATGAGCAGTTCTTC. It encodes CASSSDSYNEQFF.

V usage is TRBV9 and J usage is TRBJ2-3, with TRBD2 matching 7 bases. CDR3 length: 18 amino acids. CDR1 and CDR2 (germline): SGDLS, YYNGEE. Trimming at V came to 3 bases and at J to 5 bases, leaving 18 bases not matched to a gene. The CDR3 DNA reads as TGTGCCAGCAGCGCGTGGGGTCAAGCGGGACGAGAAAGAGATACGCAGTATTTT. Translated, it gives CASSAWGQAGRERDTQYF. Together with reference TRBV9 and TRBJ2-3, the CDR3 gives the full variable domain: DSGVTQTPKHLITATGQRVTLRCSPRSGDLSVYWYQQSLDQGLQFLIQYYNGEERAKGNILERFSAQQFPDLHSELNLSSLELGDSALYFCASSAWGQAGRERDTQYFGPGTRLTVL.

V gene TRBV5-1 combines with J gene TRBJ1-4, with D possibly matching TRBD1 (6 bases). CDR3 length equals 15 residues. Germline CDR1 is SGHRS and CDR2 is YFSETQ. V was clipped by 2 bases and J by 2 bases, with 10 bases between them. The CDR3 loop reads CASSFTGLTNEKLFF. The DNA of the CDR3 is TGCGCCAGCAGCTTTACAGGGCTTACTAATGAAAAACTGTTTTTT. Together with reference TRBV5-1 and TRBJ1-4, the CDR3 gives the full variable domain: KAGVTQTPRYLIKTRGQQVTLSCSPISGHRSVSWYQQTPGQGLQFLFEYFSETQRNKGNFPGRFSGRQFSNSRSEMNVSTLELGDSALYLCASSFTGLTNEKLFFGSGTQLSVL.

This clone was observed a handful of times. In the same sample, other DNA sequences code for this CDR3. V gene TRBV7-8 combines with J gene TRBJ2-7; 8 positions agree with TRBD1. The CDR3 spans 16 residues. V shed 0 bases, J shed 1 base, and the junction held 5 bases outside the gene matches. CDR1 SGHVS and CDR2 FQNEAQ come from the germline V gene. CDR3 coding DNA: TGTGCCAGCAGCTTAGCCGGGACAGGAGGATCCTACGAGCAGTACTTC. Translated: CASSLAGTGGSYEQYF.

This clone was seen just once. V gene TRBV30 combines with J gene TRBJ2-7; D gene uncertain. V lost 5 bases and J lost 2, with 19 bases in between. The CDR3 loop spans 15 amino acids. CDR1 is GTSNPN and CDR2 is SVGIG in the germline V gene (reference sequence). This CDR3 reads CAWGHENTRTYEQYF. CDR3 nucleotide sequence: TGTGCCTGGGGCCATGAAAATACCCGAACCTACGAGCAGTACTTC.

This clone was counted between two and nine times. The V and J genes are TRBV5-1 and TRBJ1-6; 9 bases align to TRBD1. The germline V gene encodes CDR1 SGHRS and CDR2 YFSETQ. The CDR3 is made up of 16 amino acids. The V and J ends lost 1 base and 4 bases, in that order; junction bases with no gene match: 3. In nucleotides, the CDR3 is TGCGCCAGCAGCTTGTGGACAGGGGAATATAATTCACCCCTCCACTTT. As protein: CASSLWTGEYNSPLHF.

Within the sample, this clone is medium-sized (0.01 to 0.1%). The chain is built from TRBV5-1 and TRBJ2-1; 13 nucleotides agree with TRBD2. The CDR3 is made up of 18 amino acids. Per germline, CDR1 SGHRS and CDR2 YFSETQ. Trimming took 2 bases from V and 6 from J; bases not matched to a gene: 11. The CDR3 loop reads CASSFGLAGATAANEQFF. The CDR3, as DNA: TGCGCCAGCAGCTTTGGACTAGCGGGAGCAACAGCAGCCAATGAGCAGTTCTTC.

The genes are TRBV7-9 and TRBJ1-1; no clear D gene. The CDR3 is made up of 17 amino acids. Germline V gene data show CDR1 as SEHNR and CDR2 as FQNEAQ (reference sequence). The ends were cut back, 1 base at V and 4 bases at J, with 19 bases in the middle. CDR3 residues: CASSLGSSGSGSTEAFF. CDR3 bases: TGTGCCAGCAGCTTAGGTTCCAGCGGGAGCGGGAGCACTGAAGCTTTCTTT.

A single count supports this clone. The rearrangement joins TRBV6-5 to TRBJ2-7; D gene ambiguous. Germline CDR1 MNHEY, CDR2 SVGAGI. Trimming took off 0 bases at V and 5 bases at J, with 8 bases between the two ends. The CDR3 extends over 13 amino acids. The CDR3 is CASSYSTVNEQYF. Written as DNA, the CDR3 is TGTGCCAGCAGTTACTCGACGGTTAACGAGCAGTACTTC.

The rearrangement uses TRBV27 and TRBJ1-2; D possibly corresponds to TRBD1 (5 bases). Germline V gene lookup returns CDR1 MNHEY and CDR2 SMNVEV (reference sequence). The germline V and J ends were trimmed by 4 bases and 3 bases, with 9 bases remaining between them. The CDR3 length is 13 residues. In DNA, the CDR3 is TGTGCCAGCAGTTCTGGGACGTACTATGGCTACACCTTC. Amino acid sequence: CASSSGTYYGYTF.

The chain recombines TRBV7-8 with TRBJ2-1, with TRBD1 matching 7 bases. This CDR3 contains 12 residues. From germline, CDR1 is SGHVS and CDR2 FQNEAQ. Losses at the gene ends were 1 base for V and 9 bases for J; bases not matched to a gene: 0. In DNA, the CDR3 is TGTGCCAGCAGCTTAGGGACAGGTGAGCAGTTCTTC. Residues: CASSLGTGEQFF.

The gene calls are TRBV6-6 and TRBJ1-2, with D possibly TRBD1 on 5 matching bases. The germline V and J ends were trimmed by 8 bases and 4 bases, with 20 bases remaining between them. Germline CDR1 MNHNY, CDR2 SVGAGI (reference sequence). This CDR3 is built from 15 residues. The CDR3 loop reads CASSTWDGEGYGYTF. The CDR3 nucleotides are TGTGCCAGCTCGACTTGGGACGGGGAGGGCTATGGCTACACCTTC.

Written as DNA, the CDR3 is TGTGCCAGTAGTATAAGTTACGGACAGGAAGACTACGAGCAGTACTTC. Amino acids: CASSISYGQEDYEQYF. The chain joins TRBV19 to TRBJ2-7, with 7 positions matching TRBD1. The CDR3 consists of 16 residues. Germline loops: CDR1 LNHDA, CDR2 SQIVND (reference sequence). Trimming cost V 2 bases and J 3 bases; bases outside gene matches: 10.

This chain connects TRBV13 to TRBJ2-1; D not certain. The ends were cut back, 1 base at V and 6 bases at J, with 7 bases in the middle. The CDR3 runs to 13 residues. Per the germline V gene, CDR1 is PRHDT and CDR2 is FYEKMQ (reference sequence). In DNA form, the CDR3 reads TGTGCCAGCAGCTTAGTCAAGGGCAATGAGCAGTTCTTC. It is translated as CASSLVKGNEQFF.

V is TRBV5-1 and J is TRBJ1-5; D gene uncertain. The CDR3 is 16 residues long. Trimming left V 4 bases short and J 3 bases short, with 17 bases between. Germline loops: CDR1 SGHRS, CDR2 YFSETQ. The CDR3 DNA reads TGCGCCAGCAGCGCGGATCTGGACCACACCAATCAGCCCCAGCATTTT. Protein product: CASSADLDHTNQPQHF.

This clone was seen only a few times. J is TRBJ2-1 and V is TRBV10-3; 7 bases map to TRBD1. Trimming took 2 bases from V and 2 from J; bases not matched to a gene: 6. Germline lookup yields CDR1 ENHRY and CDR2 SYGVKD. This CDR3 region has 16 residues. The DNA for the CDR3 is TGTGCCATCAGTGAGCCGACAGGGATTACCTACAATGAGCAGTTCTTC. Amino acid sequence: CAISEPTGITYNEQFF.